By share of the sample, the clone carrying this TCR beta chain is medium-sized (0.01 to 0.1%). All gene names here are mouse names. The observed sequence ends 4 residues before the CDR3 terminus, with the missing tail filled in from the germline J gene. The data were taken from a study of CD8+ T cells in alopecia areata. On the study more broadly: Grafting placed skin from approximately 6-13-month-old C3H/HeJ donors with spontaneous alopecia onto roughly 7-10-week-old female C3H/HeJ mice.

Time point in this sample: mouse skin 3 weeks after grafting. Germline CDR1 is NSQYPW and CDR2 is LRSPGD (reference sequence). This CDR3 contains 16 residues. Trimming removed 0 bases from V and 0 bases from J, with 11 bases in between. RNA extraction and reverse transcription yielded cDNA as sequencing template. Method: immunoSEQ multiplex PCR; TCRdb's copy keeps in-frame clones and lacks some. Recorded here are roughly 3,200 clones, none singletons. V is TRBV1 and J is TRBJ1-2, with D possibly TRBD1 on 5 matching bases. The specimen comprised skin, sampled at week 3. This TCR was recovered from a C3H/HeJ mouse with alopecia areata. As its MHC haplotype, the strain has H2-k. CDR3 sequence: CTCSADQWTTNSDYTF. CDR3 DNA, as far as it was read: TGCACCTGCAGTGCAGATCAATGGACAACAAACTCC.